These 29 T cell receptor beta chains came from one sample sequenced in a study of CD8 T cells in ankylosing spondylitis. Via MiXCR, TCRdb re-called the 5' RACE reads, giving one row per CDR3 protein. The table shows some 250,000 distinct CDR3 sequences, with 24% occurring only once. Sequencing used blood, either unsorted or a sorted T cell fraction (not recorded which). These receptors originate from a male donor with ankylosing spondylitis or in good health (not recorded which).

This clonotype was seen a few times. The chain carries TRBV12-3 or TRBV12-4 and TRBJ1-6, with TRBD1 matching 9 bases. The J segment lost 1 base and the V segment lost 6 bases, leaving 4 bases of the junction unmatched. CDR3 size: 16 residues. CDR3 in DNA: TGTGCCAGCAGGGACAGGGGCTTTTCCTATAATTCACCCCTCCACTTT. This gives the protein CASRDRGFSYNSPLHF.

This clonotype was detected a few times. The CDR3 DNA reads as TGCAGTGCTAGCAGTGGGGGGGAGACCCAGTACTTC. Protein product: CSASSGGETQYF. The V gene is TRBV20-1, the J gene TRBJ2-5; possible D gene TRBD2, 6 bases. The ends were cut back, 3 bases at V and 5 bases at J, with 10 bases in the middle. This CDR3 has 12 residues. The V gene's germline CDR1 is DFQATT and CDR2 SNEGSKA (reference sequence).

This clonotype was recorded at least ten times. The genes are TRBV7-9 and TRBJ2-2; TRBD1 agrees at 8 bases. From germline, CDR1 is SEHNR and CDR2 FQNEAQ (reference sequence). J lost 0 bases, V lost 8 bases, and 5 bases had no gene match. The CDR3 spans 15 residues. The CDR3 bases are TGTGCCAGCCTTGGGGACAGGCCGAACACCGGGGAGCTGTTTTTT. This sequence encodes CASLGDRPNTGELFF.

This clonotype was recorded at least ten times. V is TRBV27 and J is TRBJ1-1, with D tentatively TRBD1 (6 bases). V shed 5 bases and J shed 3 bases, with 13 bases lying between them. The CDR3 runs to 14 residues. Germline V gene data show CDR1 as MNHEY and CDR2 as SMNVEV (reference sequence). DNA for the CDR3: TGTGCCAGCAGTCCAGCCGGGGGCCACACTGAAGCTTTCTTT. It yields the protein CASSPAGGHTEAFF.

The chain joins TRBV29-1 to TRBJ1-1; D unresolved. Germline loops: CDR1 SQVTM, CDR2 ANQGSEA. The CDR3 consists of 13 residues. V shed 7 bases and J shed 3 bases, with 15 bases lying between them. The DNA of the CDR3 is TGCAGCGCCCAGACATTGGAGGACACTGAAGCTTTCTTT. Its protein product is CSAQTLEDTEAFF.

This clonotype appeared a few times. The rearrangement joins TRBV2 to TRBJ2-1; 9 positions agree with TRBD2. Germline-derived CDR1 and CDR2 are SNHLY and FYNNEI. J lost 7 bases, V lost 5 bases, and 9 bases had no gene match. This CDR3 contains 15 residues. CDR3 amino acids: CASSLAGGAWNEQFF. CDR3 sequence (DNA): TGTGCCAGCAGTCTTGCGGGGGGGGCCTGGAATGAGCAGTTCTTC.

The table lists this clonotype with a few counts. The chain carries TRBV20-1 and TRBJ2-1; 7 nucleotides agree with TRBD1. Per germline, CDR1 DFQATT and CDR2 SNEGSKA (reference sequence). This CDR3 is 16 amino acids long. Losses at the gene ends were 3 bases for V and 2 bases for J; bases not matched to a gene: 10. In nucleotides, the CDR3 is TGCAGTGCTAGTCTTACGACAGGGCGTCCCTACAATGAGCAGTTCTTC. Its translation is CSASLTTGRPYNEQFF.

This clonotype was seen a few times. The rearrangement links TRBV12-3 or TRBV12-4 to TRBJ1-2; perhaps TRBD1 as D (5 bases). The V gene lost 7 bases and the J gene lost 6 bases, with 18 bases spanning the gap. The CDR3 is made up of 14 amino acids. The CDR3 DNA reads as TGTGCCAGCACGACGTCCAGGGTCTGGAATGGCTACACCTTC. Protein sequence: CASTTSRVWNGYTF.

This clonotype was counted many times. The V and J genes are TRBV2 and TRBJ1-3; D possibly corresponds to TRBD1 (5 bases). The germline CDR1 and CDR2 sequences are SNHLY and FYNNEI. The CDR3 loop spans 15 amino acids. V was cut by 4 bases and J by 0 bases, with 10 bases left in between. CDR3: CASSGQGPSGNTIYF. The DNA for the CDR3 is TGTGCCAGCAGTGGTCAGGGCCCCTCTGGAAACACCATATATTTT. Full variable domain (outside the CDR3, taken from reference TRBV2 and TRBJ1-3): EPEVTQTPSHQVTQMGQEVILRCVPISNHLYFYWYRQILGQKVEFLVSFYNNEISEKSEIFDDQFSVERPDGSNFTLKIRSTKLEDSAMYFCASSGQGPSGNTIYFGEGSWLTVV.

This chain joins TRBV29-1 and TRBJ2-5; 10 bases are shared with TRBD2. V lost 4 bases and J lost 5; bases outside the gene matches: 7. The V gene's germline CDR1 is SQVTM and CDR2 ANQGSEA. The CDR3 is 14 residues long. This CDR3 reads CSVVSSGGRETQYF. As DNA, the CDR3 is TGCAGCGTTGTCTCTAGCGGGGGTCGGGAGACCCAGTACTTC.

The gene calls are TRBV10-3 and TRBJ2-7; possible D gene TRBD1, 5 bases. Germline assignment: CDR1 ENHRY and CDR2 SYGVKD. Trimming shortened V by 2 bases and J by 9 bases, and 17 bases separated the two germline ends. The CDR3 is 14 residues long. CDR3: CAISEAGSFGLQYF. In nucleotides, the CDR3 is TGTGCCATCAGTGAGGCAGGGTCATTTGGGTTGCAGTACTTC.

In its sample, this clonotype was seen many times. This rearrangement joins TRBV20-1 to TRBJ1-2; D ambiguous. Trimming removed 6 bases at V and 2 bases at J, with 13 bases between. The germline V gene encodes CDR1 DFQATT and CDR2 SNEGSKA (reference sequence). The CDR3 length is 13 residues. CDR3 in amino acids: CSAWAGQNYGYTF. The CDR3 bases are TGCAGTGCCTGGGCAGGTCAGAACTATGGCTACACCTTC.

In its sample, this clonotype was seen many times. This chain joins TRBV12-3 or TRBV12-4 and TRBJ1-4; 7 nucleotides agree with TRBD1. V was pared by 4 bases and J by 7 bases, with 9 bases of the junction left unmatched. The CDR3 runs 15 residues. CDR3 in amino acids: CASSSTGTVGEKLFF. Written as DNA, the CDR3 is TGTGCCAGCAGTTCAACCGGGACAGTAGGTGAAAAACTGTTTTTT.

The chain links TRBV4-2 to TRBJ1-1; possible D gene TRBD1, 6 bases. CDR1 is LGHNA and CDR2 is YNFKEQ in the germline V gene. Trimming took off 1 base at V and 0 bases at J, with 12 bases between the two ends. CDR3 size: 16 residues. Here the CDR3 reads CASSQVRGVMNTEAFF. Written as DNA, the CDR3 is TGTGCCAGCAGCCAAGTCAGGGGCGTCATGAACACTGAAGCTTTCTTT.

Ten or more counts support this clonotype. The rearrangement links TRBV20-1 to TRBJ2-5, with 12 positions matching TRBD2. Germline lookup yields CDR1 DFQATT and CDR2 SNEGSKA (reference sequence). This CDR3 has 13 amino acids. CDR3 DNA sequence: TGCAGCGAACTAGCGGGGGGTAAAGAGACCCAGTACTTC. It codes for CSELAGGKETQYF.

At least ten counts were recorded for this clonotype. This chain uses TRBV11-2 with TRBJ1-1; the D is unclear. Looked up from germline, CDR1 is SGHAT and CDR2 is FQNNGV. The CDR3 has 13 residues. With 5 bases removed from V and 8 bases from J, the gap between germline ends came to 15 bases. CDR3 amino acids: CASSPTYEREAFF. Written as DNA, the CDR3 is TGTGCCAGCAGCCCCACCTATGAGAGAGAAGCTTTCTTT.

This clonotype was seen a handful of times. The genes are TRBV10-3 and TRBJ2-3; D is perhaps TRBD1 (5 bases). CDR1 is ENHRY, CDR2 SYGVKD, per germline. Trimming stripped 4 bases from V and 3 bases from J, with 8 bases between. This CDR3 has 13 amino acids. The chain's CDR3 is CAISGKGTDTQYF. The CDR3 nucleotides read TGTGCCATCAGTGGGAAGGGGACAGATACGCAGTATTTT.

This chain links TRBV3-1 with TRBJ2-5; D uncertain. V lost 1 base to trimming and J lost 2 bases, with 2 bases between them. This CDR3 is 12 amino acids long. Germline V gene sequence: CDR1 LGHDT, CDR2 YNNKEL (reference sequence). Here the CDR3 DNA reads TGTGCCAGCAGCCAAGTTCAAGAGACCCAGTACTTC. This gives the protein CASSQVQETQYF.

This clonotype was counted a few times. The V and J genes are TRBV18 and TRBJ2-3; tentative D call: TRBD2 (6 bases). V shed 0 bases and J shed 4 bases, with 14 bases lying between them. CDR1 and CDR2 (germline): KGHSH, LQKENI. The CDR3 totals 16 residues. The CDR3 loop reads CASSPPGLPPADTQYF. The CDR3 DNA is TGTGCCAGCTCACCACCGGGACTCCCCCCGGCAGATACGCAGTATTTT.

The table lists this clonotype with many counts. The CDR3 loop reads CSASPSPRTEAFF. The CDR3 DNA reads TGCAGTGCTAGCCCATCCCCCCGCACTGAAGCTTTCTTT. The chain links TRBV20-1 to TRBJ1-1; D call uncertain. V lost 3 bases and J 4 bases, leaving 12 bases between the germline ends. The CDR3 runs 13 residues. Germline values: CDR1 DFQATT, CDR2 SNEGSKA (reference sequence).

The CDR3 region has the DNA TGTGCCAGCAGCCTACTAGCGGGGGATGAGACCCAGTACTTC. Residues: CASSLLAGDETQYF. V is TRBV6-1 and J is TRBJ2-5, with TRBD2 identical over 11 bases. Trimming removed 6 bases from V and 5 bases from J; junction bases left unmatched: 5. CDR1 is MNHNS, CDR2 SASEGT, per germline. The CDR3 has 14 residues.

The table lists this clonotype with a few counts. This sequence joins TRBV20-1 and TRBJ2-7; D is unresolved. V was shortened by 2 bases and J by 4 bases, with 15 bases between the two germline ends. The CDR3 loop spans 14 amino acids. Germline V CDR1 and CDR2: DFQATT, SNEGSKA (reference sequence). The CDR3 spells CSARPHQGPYEQYF. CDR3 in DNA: TGCAGTGCTAGACCTCATCAAGGACCTTACGAGCAGTACTTC.

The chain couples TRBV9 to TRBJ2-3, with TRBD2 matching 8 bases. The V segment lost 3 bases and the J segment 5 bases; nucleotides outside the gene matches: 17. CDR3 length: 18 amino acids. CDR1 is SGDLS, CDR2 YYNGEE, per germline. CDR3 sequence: CASSALHALAGTRDTQYF. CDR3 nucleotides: TGTGCCAGCAGCGCCCTACACGCCTTAGCGGGGACCAGAGATACGCAGTATTTT.

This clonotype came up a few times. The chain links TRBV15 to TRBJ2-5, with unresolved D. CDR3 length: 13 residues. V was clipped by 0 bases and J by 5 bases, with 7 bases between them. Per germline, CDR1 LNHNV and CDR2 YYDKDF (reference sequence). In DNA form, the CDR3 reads TGTGCCACCAGCAGAGATTACGGGGAGACCCAGTACTTC. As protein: CATSRDYGETQYF.

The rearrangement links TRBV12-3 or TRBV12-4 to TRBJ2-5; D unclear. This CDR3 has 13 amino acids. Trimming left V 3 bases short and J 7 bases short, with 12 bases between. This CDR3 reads CASSLTGKGTQYF. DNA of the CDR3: TGTGCCAGCAGTTTGACGGGCAAAGGGACCCAGTACTTC.

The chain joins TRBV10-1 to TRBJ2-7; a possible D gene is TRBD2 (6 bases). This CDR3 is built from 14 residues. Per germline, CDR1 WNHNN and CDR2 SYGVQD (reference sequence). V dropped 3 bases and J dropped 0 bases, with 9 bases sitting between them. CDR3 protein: CASSDGGSSYEQYF. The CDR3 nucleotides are TGCGCCAGCAGTGATGGGGGGAGCTCCTACGAGCAGTACTTC.

The CDR3 loop reads CSVNAGTDGTEAFF. CDR3 nucleotide sequence: TGCAGTGTTAACGCCGGGACAGATGGTACTGAAGCTTTCTTT. The chain recombines TRBV20-1 with TRBJ1-1; 7 bases match TRBD1. Germline trimming cut 7 bases from V and 5 bases from J; bases unmatched to any gene: 13. The CDR3 totals 14 residues. From germline, CDR1 is DFQATT and CDR2 SNEGSKA (reference sequence).

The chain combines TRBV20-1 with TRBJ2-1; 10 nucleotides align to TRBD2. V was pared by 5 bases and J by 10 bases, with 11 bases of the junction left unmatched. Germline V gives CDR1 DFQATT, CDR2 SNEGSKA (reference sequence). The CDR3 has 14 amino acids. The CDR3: CSARSSGGYGEQFF. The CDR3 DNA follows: TGCAGTGCTCGATCTAGCGGGGGTTACGGGGAGCAGTTCTTC.

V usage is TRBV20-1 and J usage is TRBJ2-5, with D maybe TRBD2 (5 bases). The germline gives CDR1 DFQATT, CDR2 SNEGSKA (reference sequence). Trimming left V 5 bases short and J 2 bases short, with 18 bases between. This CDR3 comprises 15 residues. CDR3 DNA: TGCAGTGCTGCGACCCAATCCGGGAAACAAGAGACCCAGTACTTC. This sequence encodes CSAATQSGKQETQYF.